Shown below are 26 T cell receptor beta chains from a single sample sequenced in a study of tumor and adjacent non-tumor tissue in lung cancer. A modified ARM-PCR protocol with three rounds of nested PCR amplified TCRbeta. TCRdb independently ran MiXCR on the multiplex PCR reads; one entry per CDR3 protein. The top ten clones hold 20% to 25% of a sample with over 85,000 distinct CDR3 sequences, approximately 87% of them seen once. This sample's RNA came from whole unsorted tissue. The sample was lung tumor tissue. The receptors originated from a man in his sixties or seventies with non-small cell lung cancer.

The chain links TRBV9 to TRBJ2-6, with D perhaps TRBD1 or TRBD2 (5 bases each). The germline gives CDR1 SGDLS, CDR2 YYNGEE. The V end lost 3 bases, the J end lost 0 bases, and 16 bases lay between the germline ends. The CDR3 runs to 18 residues. The chain's CDR3 is CASSAQKGRSSGANVLTF. The CDR3 coding sequence is TGTGCCAGCAGCGCGCAAAAGGGACGTAGCTCTGGGGCCAACGTCCTGACTTTC.

With regard to this clonotype: One end of the junction varies from germline; a read error may be responsible. CDR3 DNA: TGTGCCAGCAGCCCGACTTGCGGGAGAGGGACAGATACTCAGTATTTT. Translating gives CASSPTCGRGTDTQYF. This chain connects TRBV5-4 to TRBJ2-3; D could derive from TRBD1 or TRBD2 (7 bases each). Per the germline V gene, CDR1 is SGHNT and CDR2 is YYREEE (reference sequence). The CDR3 covers 16 residues. Looking up the rest from reference TRBV5-4 and TRBJ2-3 gives the full variable domain: ETGVTQSPTHLIKTRGQQVTLRCSSQSGHNTVSWYQQALGQGPQFIFQYYREEENGRGNFPPRFSGLQFPNYSSELNVNALELDDSALYLCASSPTCGRGTDTQYFGPGTRLTVL.

As to this clonotype: A read error may account for a junction end that differs from germline. The rearrangement uses TRBV6-2 or TRBV6-3 and TRBJ2-1; 8 bases fit TRBD2. The CDR3 sequence is 15 residues long. The V gene's germline CDR1 is MNHEY and CDR2 SVGEGT. The CDR3 DNA is TGTGTCAGCAGTCCGGGACTAGACAATACCAATGGGCAGTTCTTC. This gives the protein CVSSPGLDNTNGQFF.

To note about this clonotype: Because the CDR3 is missing its conserved closing phenylalanine or tryptophan, this is likely a read error. The limits of the CDR3 on the DNA are not certain, so only TCRdb's listed CDR3 is given. V gene TRBV29-1 combines with J gene TRBJ1-1; the table's D call TRBD1 went unverified against the DNA. The CDR3 is 14 amino acids long, termini counted. CDR1 is SQVTM and CDR2 is ANQGSEA in the germline V gene. This chain's CDR3 is CSVFGQGTKAEAIS.

Concerning this clonotype itself: This may come from a read error, since a much larger clone is one base off. This chain joins TRBV11-2 and TRBJ2-1, with 7 nucleotides matching TRBD2. V lost 1 base and J lost 14; bases outside the gene matches: 11. Germline CDR1 is SGHAT and CDR2 is FQNNGV. The CDR3 has 14 residues. CDR3 nucleotide sequence: TGTGCCAGCAGCTTAGGGCTAGCGGAACAATCGGAGTTCTTC. Amino acid sequence: CASSLGLAEQSEFF.

This clonotype was picked up a small number of times. CDR3 nucleotides: TGTGCCAGCAGTGTATCTAGCGGAGTAAGCACAGATACGCAGTATTTT. Residues: CASSVSSGVSTDTQYF. This rearrangement joins TRBV6-1 to TRBJ2-3; TRBD2 aligns across 7 bases. CDR3 length: 16 residues. Germline CDR1 reads MNHNS; CDR2 reads SASEGT. V lost 4 bases to trimming and J lost 0 bases; unmatched junction nucleotides: 7.

To note about this clonotype: Because it lacks the conserved phenylalanine or tryptophan at the end, this CDR3 is likely a read error. CDR3 in DNA: TGCAGCTTCTTGGGCAGTTACATGAACACTGATGCTTTCATT. Translated, it gives CSFLGSYMNTDAFI. V and J are TRBV20-1 and TRBJ1-1; D unclear. The CDR3 is 14 residues long. CDR1 and CDR2 (germline): DFQATT, SNEGSKA (reference sequence).

A note on this clonotype: Sequence at one end of the junction differs from germline and may be a read error. The rearrangement uses TRBV20-1 and TRBJ2-1; tentatively, D is TRBD2 (5 bases). CDR3 length equals 16 residues. Germline V CDR1 and CDR2: DFQATT, SNEGSKA (reference sequence). The CDR3 here is CSAPNSDQSSYDEQFF. The DNA of the CDR3 is TGCAGTGCTCCGAATAGCGACCAGAGCTCCTACGATGAGCAGTTCTTC.

A note on this clonotype: Germline and junction disagree at one end, which may indicate a read error. This chain connects TRBV5-1 to TRBJ1-4; unclear D gene. This CDR3 spans 13 amino acids. Germline loops: CDR1 SGHRS, CDR2 YFSETQ. CDR3 amino acids: CASSLQLNEKPFF. Written as DNA, the CDR3 is TGCGCCAGCAGCCTCCAGCTTAATGAAAAACCGTTTTTT.

With respect to this clonotype: One end of the junction varies from germline; a read error may be responsible. The V gene is TRBV12-3 or TRBV12-4, the J gene TRBJ2-7, with D unclear. The CDR3 runs 12 residues. CDR3 region: CASSLVPYEQHF. The CDR3 region has the DNA TGTGCCAGCAGTTTAGTCCCCTACGAGCAGCATTTC.

This chain connects TRBV20-1 to TRBJ2-3; a possible D gene is TRBD1 (6 bases). The end of the DNA aligns better with TRBJ1-5, so the J call may be wrong. From germline, CDR1 is DFQATT and CDR2 SNEGSKA (reference sequence). This CDR3 has 17 residues. In DNA, the CDR3 is TGCAATGCCGCCTACCGCCGGGGGGGGCGAGGCACAGATACGCAGCATTTT. Translation gives CNAAYRRGGRGTDTQHF.

About this clonotype itself: At one end, the junction sequence differs from germline, possibly due to a read error. The chain is built from TRBV19 and TRBJ2-2; D is possibly TRBD1 (5 bases). The CDR3 contains 14 residues. CDR1 and CDR2 (germline): LNHDA, SQIVND (reference sequence). In DNA, the CDR3 is TGTGCCAGTCAGAAAACCATAGGGCTCAGGGAACTGTTTTTT. The encoded protein is CASQKTIGLRELFF.

Concerning this clonotype itself: A junction end diverges from the germline sequence, so it may reflect a read error. The chain combines TRBV4-2 with TRBJ1-5; perhaps TRBD1 as D (5 bases). The CDR3 extends over 15 amino acids. CDR1 LGHNA and CDR2 YNFKEQ come from the germline V gene. The CDR3 region is CASSQAQEFSQPQHF. The CDR3 nucleotides are TGTGCTAGCAGCCAAGCACAGGAATTCAGTCAGCCCCAGCATTTT.

This clonotype has at least ten counts. The J gene is TRBJ1-2, the V gene TRBV6-6; perhaps TRBD1 as D (5 bases). Per germline, CDR1 MNHNY and CDR2 SVGAGI (reference sequence). V was shortened by 2 bases and J by 8 bases, with 12 bases between the two germline ends. The CDR3 length is 13 residues. CDR3 DNA sequence: TGTGCCAGCAGTTACGGGGGAGGGGTGGGCTACACCTTC. Its protein product is CASSYGGGVGYTF.

Regarding this clonotype: At one boundary the junction diverges from the germline segment, which might be a read error. The CDR3: CANSYLRAGGINYGYTF. The CDR3 nucleotides are TGTGCCAACAGTTACTTACGGGCTGGGGGAATCAACTATGGCTACACCTTC. The chain has TRBV6-5 and TRBJ1-2; tentatively, D is TRBD1 (5 bases). This CDR3 is built from 17 residues. Germline-derived CDR1 and CDR2 are MNHEY and SVGAGI.

Turning to this clonotype: Given the absence of the conserved phenylalanine or tryptophan at the CDR3 end, a read error is likely. The J gene is TRBJ1-2, the V gene TRBV29-1; D is unresolved. Trimming left V 0 bases short and J 1 base short, with 18 bases between. Per the germline V gene, CDR1 is SQVTM and CDR2 is ANQGSEA. The CDR3 sequence is 17 residues long. The DNA of the CDR3 is TGCAGCGTTGAAGAGTACGTTCAGGACCATATTAACTATGGCTACACCTAC. Its protein product is CSVEEYVQDHINYGYTY.

Note on this clonotype: One base away lies a much larger clone, so this may be a sequencing read error. The chain links TRBV7-8 to TRBJ1-5, with TRBD1 as a possible D gene (6 bases). Germline V lookup: CDR1 SGHVS, CDR2 FQNEAQ. The CDR3 consists of 14 residues. The CDR3 DNA follows: TGTGGCAGCAGCTTCGGGACACTTAATCAGCCCCAGCATTTT. Amino acid sequence: CGSSFGTLNQPQHF.

To note about this clonotype: A read error is possible here, since a much larger clone lies one base away. J is TRBJ2-1 and V is TRBV5-1; no reliable D call. Germline loops: CDR1 SGHRS, CDR2 YFSETQ. Trimming shortened V by 2 bases and J by 8 bases, and 14 bases separated the two germline ends. The CDR3 is made up of 14 amino acids. CDR3 amino acids: CASSLSALPDEQFF. CDR3 DNA: TGCGCCAGCAGCTTAAGCGCCTTACCCGATGAGCAGTTCTTC.

A word on this clonotype: A much more abundant neighbour one base away suggests this may be a read error. The rearrangement joins TRBV30 to TRBJ2-2; 7 bases map to TRBD2. Germline loops: CDR1 GTSNPN, CDR2 SVGIG (reference sequence). V gave up 8 bases and J gave up 1 base; unmatched junction bases: 7. The CDR3 contains 14 residues. The CDR3 DNA reads as TGTGCCGCCGTCGGGACTAAGAACACCGGGGAGCTGTTTTTT. Amino acid sequence: CAAVGTKNTGELFF.

With regard to this clonotype: A read error may explain this, as a much larger clone is one base away. The V call is TRBV28, the J call TRBJ2-2; D may be TRBD1 (5 bases). The CDR3 is 15 residues long. Germline loops: CDR1 MDHEN, CDR2 SYDVKM. The CDR3 region is CAISLHQPGRAELFF. The CDR3 DNA reads TGTGCCATCAGTTTACACCAGCCAGGGCGCGCGGAGCTGTTTTTT.

Of note for this clonotype: One end of the junction does not line up with germline, which may come from a read error. The V and J genes are TRBV29-1 and TRBJ2-3; D possibly matches TRBD1 or TRBD2 (5 bases each). The CDR3 is 15 residues long. The V gene's germline CDR1 is SQVTM and CDR2 ANQGSEA. CDR3 loop: CSVEDPGPEVDTQYF. The DNA for the CDR3 is TGCAGTGTTGAAGATCCGGGACCCGAGGTAGATACGCAGTATTTT.

The chain carries TRBV6-5 and TRBJ2-3; TRBD2 is a possible D gene (5 bases). The germline V and J ends were trimmed by 2 bases and 2 bases, with 14 bases remaining between them. CDR3 length: 16 amino acids. The V gene's germline CDR1 is MNHEY and CDR2 SVGAGI. CDR3 residues: CASSYSSESSTDTQYF. The CDR3 DNA follows: TGTGCCAGCAGTTACAGTAGCGAGAGTTCCACAGATACGCAGTATTTT.

A remark on this clonotype: The junction does not match germline at one end; this may be a read error. The chain employs TRBV4-2 and TRBJ1-4, with a weak D call TRBD1 (6 bases). Germline lookup yields CDR1 LGHNA and CDR2 YNFKEQ. CDR3 length equals 17 residues. CDR3 nucleotides: TGTGCTAGCAGCCAAGATCTTTTAAGGGGACATCGGGGGAAACTGTTTTTT. This gives the protein CASSQDLLRGHRGKLFF.

Concerning this clonotype itself: Germline and junction disagree at one end, which may indicate a read error. V and J are TRBV6-2 or TRBV6-3 and TRBJ1-1; no definite D call. Germline V gene lookup returns CDR1 MNHEY and CDR2 SVGEGT. CDR3 length equals 15 residues. This CDR3 reads CANSKRGSGVTEAFF. The CDR3 bases are TGTGCCAACAGTAAACGAGGCTCCGGGGTCACTGAGGCTTTCTTT.

With regard to this clonotype: No conserved phenylalanine or tryptophan ends this CDR3, so it is likely a read error. The V call is TRBV11-2, the J call TRBJ2-2, with D perhaps assigned TRBD1 or TRBD2 (6 bases each). The CDR3 has 15 amino acids. Per germline, CDR1 SGHAT and CDR2 FQNNGV. Trimming took 9 bases from V and 5 from J, leaving 19 bases between them. The DNA for the CDR3 is TGTGCCAGTAGCCCCCTAGCGAGGGGGACCGGGGAGCTGTTTTTA. Protein product: CASSPLARGTGELFL.

The rearrangement links TRBV27 to TRBJ2-7; 7 positions agree with TRBD2. J lost 4 bases, V lost 9 bases, and 15 bases had no gene match. There are 15 residues in the CDR3. Germline V lookup: CDR1 MNHEY, CDR2 SMNVEV (reference sequence). CDR3 residues: CASRLYAGAAYEQYF. The CDR3 bases are TGTGCCAGTAGATTATATGCGGGAGCAGCATACGAGCAGTACTTC.